This T cell receptor (beta chain) was sequenced for a study of T cell repertoires in cytomegalovirus infection. Whole-study context: Evidence of both CMV infection and a matching HLA type came from public TCR beta signatures.

TCRdb re-called the reads through MiXCR, storing one row per CDR3 protein. The table lists about 360,000 distinct CDR3 sequences, roughly 18% of them singletons. Findings of the study overall: Carriers of CMV and the relevant HLA type were discriminated by public TCR beta frequency. Ex vivo, HLA-C-restricted CMV-specific TCR beta clonotypes prevailed over the rest of the response.

As for this clonotype: The antigen is undetermined.

The sample taken for sequencing was PBMCs. The sequence was collected from a human donor in good health (CMV status not recorded). Some clones in this sample may be carry-over from other donors' samples.

CDR3 nucleotides: TGTGCCAGCACCCAACAGGGGGCATACACCGGGGAGCTGTTTTTT. Translated: CASTQQGAYTGELFF. The V and J genes are TRBV6-5 and TRBJ2-2; 9 bases align to TRBD1. CDR3 size: 15 residues. J gave up 3 bases and V 7 bases, and 6 bases lay outside the gene matches. Germline CDR1 MNHEY, CDR2 SVGAGI.